The clone carrying this TCR beta chain showed up many times. The antigen is not known. The data were taken from a study of T cell repertoires in cytomegalovirus infection. CDR1 and CDR2 (germline): SGHTA, FQGNSA. The junction had 2 bases not matched to a gene; V was cut back by 6 bases and J by 5 bases. This CDR3 has 14 amino acids. Study observations and caveats: Frequencies of public TCR beta families were cumulated, and this identified carriers of CMV plus the relevant HLA. Within the response measured ex vivo, HLA-C-restricted CMV-specific TCR beta clonotypes were dominant.

Via MiXCR, TCRdb re-called the reads, giving one row per CDR3 protein. The sample lists roughly 90,000 distinct CDR3 sequences, roughly a quarter seen once, with roughly 50% in the top ten. This chain joins TRBV7-2 and TRBJ2-1; 12 nucleotides match TRBD2. The sequence came from a human donor in good health (CMV status not recorded). Some clones in this sample may be carry-over from other donors' samples. The sample here was CD8+ T cells from cultured PBMCs, taken from culture after CMV antigen stimulation. In DNA form, the CDR3 reads TGTGCCAGCAGGCTAGCGGGGGGGAACAATGAGCAGTTCTTC. Translated, it gives CASRLAGGNNEQFF.